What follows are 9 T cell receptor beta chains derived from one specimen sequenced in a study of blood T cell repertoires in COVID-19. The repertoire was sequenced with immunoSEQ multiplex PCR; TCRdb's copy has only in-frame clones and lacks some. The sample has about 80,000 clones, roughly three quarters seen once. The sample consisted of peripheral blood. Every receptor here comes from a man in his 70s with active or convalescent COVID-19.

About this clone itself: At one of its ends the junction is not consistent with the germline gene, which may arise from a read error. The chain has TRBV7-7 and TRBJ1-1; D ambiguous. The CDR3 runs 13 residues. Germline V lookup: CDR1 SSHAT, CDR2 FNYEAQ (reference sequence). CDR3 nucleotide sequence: TGTGCTAGCAGCTTGGACTCAAACACTGAAGCTTTCTTT. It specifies CASSLDSNTEAFF. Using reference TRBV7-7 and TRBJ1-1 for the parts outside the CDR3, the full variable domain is GAGVSQSPRYKVTKRGQDVTLRCDPISSHATLYWYQQALGQGPEFLTYFNYEAQPDKSGLPSDRFSAERPEGSISTLTIQRTEQRDSAMYRCASSLDSNTEAFFGQGTRLTVV.

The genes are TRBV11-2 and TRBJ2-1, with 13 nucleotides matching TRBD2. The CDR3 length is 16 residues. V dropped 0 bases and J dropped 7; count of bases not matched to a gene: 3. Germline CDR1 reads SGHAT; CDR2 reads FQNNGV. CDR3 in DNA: TGTGCCAGCAGCTTAGAACTAGCGGGGGGGACGAATGAGCAGTTCTTC. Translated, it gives CASSLELAGGTNEQFF.

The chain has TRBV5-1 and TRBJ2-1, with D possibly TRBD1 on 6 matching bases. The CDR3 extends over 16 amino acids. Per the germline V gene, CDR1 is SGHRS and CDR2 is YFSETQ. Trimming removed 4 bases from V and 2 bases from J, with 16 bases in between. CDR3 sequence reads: CASSQPQGSPYNEQFF. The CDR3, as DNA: TGCGCCAGCAGCCAACCCCAGGGGAGCCCCTACAATGAGCAGTTCTTC.

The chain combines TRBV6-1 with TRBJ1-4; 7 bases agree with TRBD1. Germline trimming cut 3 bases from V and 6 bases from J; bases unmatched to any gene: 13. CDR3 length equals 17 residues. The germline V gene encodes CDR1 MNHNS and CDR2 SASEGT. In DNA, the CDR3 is TGTGCCAGCAGTGATTCTCTCGCGACAGGGTGGGATGAAAAACTGTTTTTT. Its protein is CASSDSLATGWDEKLFF.

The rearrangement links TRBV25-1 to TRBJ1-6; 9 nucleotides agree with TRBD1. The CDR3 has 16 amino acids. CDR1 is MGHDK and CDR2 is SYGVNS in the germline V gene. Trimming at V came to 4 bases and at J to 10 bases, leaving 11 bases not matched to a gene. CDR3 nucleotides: TGTGCCAGCAGTGCCAACCCGGGACAGGGAGTGTCACCCCTCCACTTT. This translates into CASSANPGQGVSPLHF.

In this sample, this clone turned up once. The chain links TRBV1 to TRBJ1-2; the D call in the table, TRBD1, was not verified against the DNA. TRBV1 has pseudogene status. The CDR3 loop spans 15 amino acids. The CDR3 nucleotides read TGCACCAGCAGCCCGAGTCCCCAGGGGTTCTATGGCTACACCTTC. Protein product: CTSSPSPQGFYGYTF.

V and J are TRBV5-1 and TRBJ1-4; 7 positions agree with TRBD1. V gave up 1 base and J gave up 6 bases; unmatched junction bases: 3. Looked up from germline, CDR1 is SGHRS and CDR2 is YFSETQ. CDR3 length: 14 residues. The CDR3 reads CASSLFGQDEKLFF. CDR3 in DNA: TGCGCCAGCAGCTTGTTTGGACAGGATGAAAAACTGTTTTTT.

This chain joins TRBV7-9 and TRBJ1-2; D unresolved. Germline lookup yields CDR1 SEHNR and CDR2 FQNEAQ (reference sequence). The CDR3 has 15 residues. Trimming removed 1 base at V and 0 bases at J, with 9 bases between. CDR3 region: CASSLVAEANYGYTF. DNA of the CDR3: TGTGCCAGCAGCTTAGTGGCCGAAGCTAACTATGGCTACACCTTC.

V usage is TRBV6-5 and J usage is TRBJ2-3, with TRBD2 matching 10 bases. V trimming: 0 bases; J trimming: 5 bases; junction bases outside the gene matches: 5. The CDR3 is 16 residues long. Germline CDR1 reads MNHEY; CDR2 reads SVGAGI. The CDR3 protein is CASSYSKAGGLDTQYF. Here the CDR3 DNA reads TGTGCCAGCAGTTACTCGAAAGCGGGGGGGCTAGATACGCAGTATTTT.